What follows is one T cell receptor beta chain and its context. Authors' analysis steps: Amplification of reference gene primers provided the estimated nucleated cell counts. The protocol was immunoSEQ multiplex PCR, while the TCRdb copy is restricted to in-frame clones and leaves out a portion. The V and J calls and the clone size are those of that table, but D and trimming were determined from the DNA. In the table there are over 200,000 clones, approximately 84% of which are singletons. V dropped 4 bases and J dropped 7 bases, with 14 bases sitting between them. The CDR3 runs to 14 residues. The germline CDR1 and CDR2 sequences are SNHLY and FYNNEI. These data come from a study of blood T cell repertoires in COVID-19. About the research overall: Sample material is recorded as cDNA or gDNA derived from T cells, B-cell-depleted T cells, or PBMCs.

Across 24 US areas, participants ranged in age from about 18 to 90 years. The V call is TRBV2, the J call TRBJ1-3, with a possible D match to TRBD1 (6 bases). The sample was PBMCs or T cells enriched from blood (not recorded which). This TCR was recovered from a man aged 55 to 69 who had recovered from COVID-19. This CDR3 is CASSAVGHWNTIYF. As DNA, the CDR3 is TGTGCCAGCAGTGCCGTGGGACACTGGAACACCATATATTTT.